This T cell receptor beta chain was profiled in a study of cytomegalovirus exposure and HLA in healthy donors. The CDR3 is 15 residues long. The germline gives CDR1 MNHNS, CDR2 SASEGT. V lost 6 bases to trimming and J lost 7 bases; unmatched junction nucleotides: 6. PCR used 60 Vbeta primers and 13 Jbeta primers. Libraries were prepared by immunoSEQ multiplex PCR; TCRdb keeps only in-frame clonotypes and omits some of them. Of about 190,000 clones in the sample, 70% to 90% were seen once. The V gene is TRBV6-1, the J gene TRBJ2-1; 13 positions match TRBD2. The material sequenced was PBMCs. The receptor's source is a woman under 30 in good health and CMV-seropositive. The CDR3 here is CASRYGLAGANEQFF. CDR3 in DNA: TGTGCCAGCAGGTACGGACTAGCGGGGGCGAATGAGCAGTTCTTC.